Below are 6 T cell receptor beta chains sequenced from a single sample in a study of cytomegalovirus exposure and HLA in healthy donors. The PCR was carried out with 60 Vbeta primers and 13 Jbeta primers. The protocol was immunoSEQ multiplex PCR, while the TCRdb copy is restricted to in-frame clones and leaves out a portion. The data contain more than 85,000 clones, 9.4% of them singletons. The sequencing sample was made of PBMCs. The receptors originated from a man aged 50 to 60 in good health and CMV-seropositive.

J is TRBJ2-1 and V is TRBV29-1; 7 positions agree with TRBD2. The CDR3 is 14 residues long. With V trimmed by 4 bases and J by 6 bases, 9 bases remained unmatched. Germline CDR1 and CDR2: SQVTM and ANQGSEA. Here the CDR3 reads CSVGGGSGANEQFF. The CDR3 DNA reads as TGCAGCGTTGGGGGCGGGAGTGGTGCCAATGAGCAGTTCTTC.

Only a few counts were recorded for this clone. J is TRBJ2-5 and V is TRBV7-9, with D perhaps TRBD2 (6 bases). Germline-derived CDR1 and CDR2 are SEHNR and FQNEAQ (reference sequence). The CDR3 contains 15 residues. Trimming shortened V by 5 bases and J by 3 bases, and 16 bases separated the two germline ends. The CDR3 region is CASSGRGGVEETQYF. CDR3 nucleotides: TGTGCCAGCAGCGGCCGAGGAGGGGTGGAAGAGACCCAGTACTTC. Based on the CDR3 plus reference TRBV7-9 and TRBJ2-5, the full variable domain is DTGVSQNPRHKITKRGQNVTFRCDPISEHNRLYWYRQTLGQGPEFLTYFQNEAQLEKSRLLSDRFSAERPKGSFSTLEIQRTEQGDSAMYLCASSGRGGVEETQYFGPGTRLLVL.

The sample holds a few counts of this clone. The chain links TRBV10-3 to TRBJ2-4; a possible D gene is TRBD2 (5 bases). Per the germline V gene, CDR1 is ENHRY and CDR2 is SYGVKD. With 0 bases removed from V and 8 bases from J, the gap between germline ends came to 11 bases. The CDR3 covers 14 residues. Here the CDR3 DNA reads TGTGCCATCAGTGAGTCGTTTGAGGGAGACATTCAGTACTTC. Encoded protein: CAISESFEGDIQYF.

This rearrangement joins TRBV11-2 to TRBJ2-5; D is possibly TRBD2 (5 bases). Per germline, CDR1 SGHAT and CDR2 FQNNGV. The CDR3 runs 15 residues. The V gene lost 2 bases and the J gene lost 4 bases, with 14 bases spanning the gap. The CDR3 DNA follows: TGTGCCAGCAGCTTATTAGGCGGGCGGCCAGAGACCCAGTACTTC. Translating gives CASSLLGGRPETQYF.

V usage is TRBV29-1 and J usage is TRBJ2-5; D is undetermined. The CDR3 loop spans 13 amino acids. With 2 bases removed from V and 3 bases from J, the gap between germline ends came to 10 bases. Per germline, CDR1 SQVTM and CDR2 ANQGSEA. The CDR3 nucleotides read TGCAGCGTTGAAATGGTACAGAAAGAGACCCAGTACTTC. Amino acids: CSVEMVQKETQYF.

This chain uses TRBV9 with TRBJ2-3; possible D gene TRBD2, 6 bases. Germline assignment: CDR1 SGDLS and CDR2 YYNGEE. With 2 bases removed from V and 5 bases from J, the gap between germline ends came to 15 bases. This CDR3 has 15 residues. CDR3 sequence reads: CASSVTGLSGDTQYF. The DNA for the CDR3 is TGTGCCAGCAGCGTTACGGGACTTAGCGGAGATACGCAGTATTTT.